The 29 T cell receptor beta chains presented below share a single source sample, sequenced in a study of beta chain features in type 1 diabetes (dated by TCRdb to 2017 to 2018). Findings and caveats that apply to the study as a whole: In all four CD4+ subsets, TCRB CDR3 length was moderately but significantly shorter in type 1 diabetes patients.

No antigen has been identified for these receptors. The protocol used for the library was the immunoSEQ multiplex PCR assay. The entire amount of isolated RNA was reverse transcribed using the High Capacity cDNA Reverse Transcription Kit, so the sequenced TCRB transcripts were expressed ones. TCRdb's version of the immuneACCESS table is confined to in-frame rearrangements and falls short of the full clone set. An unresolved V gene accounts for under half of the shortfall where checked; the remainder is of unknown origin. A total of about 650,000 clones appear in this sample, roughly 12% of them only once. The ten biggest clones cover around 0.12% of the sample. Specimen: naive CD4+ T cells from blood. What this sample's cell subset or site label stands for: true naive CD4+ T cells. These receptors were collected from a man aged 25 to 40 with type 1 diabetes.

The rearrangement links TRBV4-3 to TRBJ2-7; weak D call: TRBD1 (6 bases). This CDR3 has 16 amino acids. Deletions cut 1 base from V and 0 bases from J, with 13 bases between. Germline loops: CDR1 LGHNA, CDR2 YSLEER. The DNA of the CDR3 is TGCGCCAGCAGCCAAGCTACAGGGTCTACCTCCTACGAGCAGTACTTC. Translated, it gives CASSQATGSTSYEQYF.

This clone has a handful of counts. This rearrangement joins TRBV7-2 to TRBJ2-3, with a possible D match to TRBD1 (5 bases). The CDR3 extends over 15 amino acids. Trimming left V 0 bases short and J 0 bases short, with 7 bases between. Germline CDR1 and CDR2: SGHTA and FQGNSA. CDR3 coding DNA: TGTGCCAGCAGCTTAGCACAGGAGAGCACAGATACGCAGTATTTT. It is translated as CASSLAQESTDTQYF.

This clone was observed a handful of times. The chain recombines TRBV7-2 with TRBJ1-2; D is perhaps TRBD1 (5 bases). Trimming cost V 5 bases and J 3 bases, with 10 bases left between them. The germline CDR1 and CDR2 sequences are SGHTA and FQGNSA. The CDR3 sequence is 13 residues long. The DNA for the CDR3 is TGTGCCAGCAGCCTCGACAGTGACTATGGCTACACCTTC. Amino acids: CASSLDSDYGYTF.

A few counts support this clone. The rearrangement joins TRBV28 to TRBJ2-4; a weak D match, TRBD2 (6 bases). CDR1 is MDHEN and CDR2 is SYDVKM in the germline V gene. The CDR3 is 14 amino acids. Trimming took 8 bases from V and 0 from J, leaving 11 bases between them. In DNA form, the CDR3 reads TGTGCCAGCGTTGGAGGGACAGCCAAAAACATTCAGTACTTC. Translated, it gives CASVGGTAKNIQYF.

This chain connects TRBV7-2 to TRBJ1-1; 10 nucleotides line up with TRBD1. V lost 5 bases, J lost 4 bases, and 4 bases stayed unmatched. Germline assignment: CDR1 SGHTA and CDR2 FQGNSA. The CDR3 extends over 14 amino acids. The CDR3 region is CASSAGQGSTEAFF. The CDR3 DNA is TGTGCCAGCAGCGCGGGACAGGGGAGCACTGAAGCTTTCTTT.

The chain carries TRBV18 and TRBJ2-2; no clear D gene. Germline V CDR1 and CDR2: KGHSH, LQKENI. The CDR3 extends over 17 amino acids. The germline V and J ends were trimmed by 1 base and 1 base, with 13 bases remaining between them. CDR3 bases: TGTGCCAGCTCACCACGGGCGGATTCGGGGAACACCGGGGAGCTGTTTTTT. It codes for CASSPRADSGNTGELFF.

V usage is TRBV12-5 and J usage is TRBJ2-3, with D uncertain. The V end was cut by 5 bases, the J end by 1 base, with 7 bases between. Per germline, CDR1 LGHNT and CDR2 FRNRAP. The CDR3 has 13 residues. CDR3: CASGREGTDTQYF. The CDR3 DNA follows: TGTGCTAGTGGTCGTGAAGGCACAGATACGCAGTATTTT.

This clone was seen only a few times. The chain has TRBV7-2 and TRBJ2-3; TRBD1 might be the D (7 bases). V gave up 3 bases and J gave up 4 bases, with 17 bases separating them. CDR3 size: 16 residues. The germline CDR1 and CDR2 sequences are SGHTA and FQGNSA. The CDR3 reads CASSFKEGAGPDTQYF. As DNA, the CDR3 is TGTGCCAGCAGCTTTAAGGAGGGGGCGGGACCAGATACGCAGTATTTT.

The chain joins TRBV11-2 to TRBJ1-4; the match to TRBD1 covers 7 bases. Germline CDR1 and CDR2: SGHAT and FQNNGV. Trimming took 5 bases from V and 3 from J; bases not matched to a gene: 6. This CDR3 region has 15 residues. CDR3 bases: TGTGCCAGCAGCACGGGACAGCTACCTAATGAAAAACTGTTTTTT. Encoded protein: CASSTGQLPNEKLFF.

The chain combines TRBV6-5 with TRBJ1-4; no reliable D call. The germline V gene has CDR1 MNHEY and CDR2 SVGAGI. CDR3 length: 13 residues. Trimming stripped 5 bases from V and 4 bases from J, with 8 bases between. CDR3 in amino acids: CASSGQNNEKLFF. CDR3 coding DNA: TGTGCCAGCAGTGGGCAGAATAATGAAAAACTGTTTTTT.

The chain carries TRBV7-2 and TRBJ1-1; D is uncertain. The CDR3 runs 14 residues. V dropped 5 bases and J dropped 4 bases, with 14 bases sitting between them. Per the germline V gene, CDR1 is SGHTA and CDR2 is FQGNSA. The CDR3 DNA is TGTGCCAGCAGCGCCCCCAGCCGGGGCACTGAAGCTTTCTTT. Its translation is CASSAPSRGTEAFF. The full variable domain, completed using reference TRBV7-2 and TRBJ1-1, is GAGVSQSPSNKVTEKGKDVELRCDPISGHTALYWYRQSLGQGLEFLIYFQGNSAPDKSGLPSDRFSAERTGGSVSTLTIQRTQQEDSAVYLCASSAPSRGTEAFFGQGTRLTVV.

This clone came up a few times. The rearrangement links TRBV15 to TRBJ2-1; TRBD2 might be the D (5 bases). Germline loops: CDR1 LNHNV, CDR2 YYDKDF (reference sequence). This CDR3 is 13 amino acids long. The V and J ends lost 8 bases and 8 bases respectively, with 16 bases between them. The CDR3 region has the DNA TGTGCCACCGGGAGAACTAGGGCCGATGAGCAGTTCTTC. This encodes CATGRTRADEQFF.

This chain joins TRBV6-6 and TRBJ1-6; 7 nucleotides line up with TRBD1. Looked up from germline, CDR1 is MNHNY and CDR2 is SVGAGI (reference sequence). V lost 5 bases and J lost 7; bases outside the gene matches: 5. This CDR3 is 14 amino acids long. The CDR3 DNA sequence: TGTGCCAGCAGTGCCGGGACAGAAAATTCACCCCTCCACTTT. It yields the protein CASSAGTENSPLHF.

In DNA, the CDR3 is TGTGCCAGCAGCTTAAGGGTCTTGAACAATGAGCAGTTCTTC. This encodes CASSLRVLNNEQFF. The chain combines TRBV7-8 with TRBJ2-1; D uncertain. CDR1 SGHVS and CDR2 FQNEAQ come from the germline V gene. Deletions cut 2 bases from V and 5 bases from J, with 10 bases between. There are 14 residues in the CDR3.

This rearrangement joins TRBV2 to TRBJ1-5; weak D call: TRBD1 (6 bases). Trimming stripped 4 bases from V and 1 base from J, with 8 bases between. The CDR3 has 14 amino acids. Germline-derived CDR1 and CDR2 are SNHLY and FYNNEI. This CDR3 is CASSGQESNQPQHF. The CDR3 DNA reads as TGTGCCAGCAGTGGACAGGAGAGCAATCAGCCCCAGCATTTT.

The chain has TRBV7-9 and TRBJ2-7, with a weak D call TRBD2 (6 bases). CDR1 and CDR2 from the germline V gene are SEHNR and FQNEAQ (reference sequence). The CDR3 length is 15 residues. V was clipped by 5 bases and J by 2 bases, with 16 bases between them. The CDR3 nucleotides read TGTGCCAGCAGCCGACAAGGGACTGCCCCCTACGAGCAGTACTTC. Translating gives CASSRQGTAPYEQYF.

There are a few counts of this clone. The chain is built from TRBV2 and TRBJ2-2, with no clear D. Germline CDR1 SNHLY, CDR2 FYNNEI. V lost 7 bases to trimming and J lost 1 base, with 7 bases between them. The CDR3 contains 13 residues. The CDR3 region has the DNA TGTGCCAGCACACATCTGAACACCGGGGAGCTGTTTTTT. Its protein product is CASTHLNTGELFF.

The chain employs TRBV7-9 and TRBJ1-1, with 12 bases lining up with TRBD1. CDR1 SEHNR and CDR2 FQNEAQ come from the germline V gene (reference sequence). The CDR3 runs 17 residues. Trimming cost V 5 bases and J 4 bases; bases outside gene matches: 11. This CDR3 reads CASSPFRDRGLATEAFF. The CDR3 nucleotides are TGTGCCAGCAGCCCATTTAGGGACAGGGGGCTGGCCACTGAAGCTTTCTTT.

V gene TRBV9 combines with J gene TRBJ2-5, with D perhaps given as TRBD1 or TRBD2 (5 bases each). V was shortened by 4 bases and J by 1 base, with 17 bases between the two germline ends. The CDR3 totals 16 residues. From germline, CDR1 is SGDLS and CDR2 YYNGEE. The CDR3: CASSHESWGTQETQYF. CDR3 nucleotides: TGTGCCAGCAGCCACGAAAGTTGGGGGACCCAAGAGACCCAGTACTTC.

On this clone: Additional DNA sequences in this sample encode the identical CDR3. The CDR3 loop reads CASSYSARNTEAFF. DNA of the CDR3: TGTGCCAGCAGTTACTCGGCCAGAAACACTGAAGCTTTCTTT. The V gene is TRBV6-5, the J gene TRBJ1-1; D not resolved. CDR1 is MNHEY, CDR2 SVGAGI, per germline. V dropped 0 bases and J dropped 2 bases, with 7 bases sitting between them. This CDR3 has 14 amino acids.

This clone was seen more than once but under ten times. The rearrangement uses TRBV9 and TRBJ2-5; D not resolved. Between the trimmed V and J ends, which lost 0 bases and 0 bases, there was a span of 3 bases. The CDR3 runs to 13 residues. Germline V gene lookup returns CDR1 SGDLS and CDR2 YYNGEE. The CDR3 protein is CASSVGHQETQYF. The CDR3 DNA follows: TGTGCCAGCAGCGTAGGACACCAAGAGACCCAGTACTTC.

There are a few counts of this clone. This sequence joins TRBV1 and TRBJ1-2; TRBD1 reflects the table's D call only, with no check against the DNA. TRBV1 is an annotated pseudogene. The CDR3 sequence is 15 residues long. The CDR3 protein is CTSSQDVRAGAGYTF. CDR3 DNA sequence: TGCACCAGCAGCCAAGACGTTAGGGCAGGGGCTGGCTACACCTTC.

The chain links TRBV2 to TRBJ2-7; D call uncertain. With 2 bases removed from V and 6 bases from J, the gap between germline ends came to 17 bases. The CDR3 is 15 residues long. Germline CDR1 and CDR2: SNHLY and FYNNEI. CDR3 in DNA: TGTGCCAGCAGTGAACAACAGCTAGACTCCACCGAGCAGTACTTC. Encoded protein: CASSEQQLDSTEQYF.

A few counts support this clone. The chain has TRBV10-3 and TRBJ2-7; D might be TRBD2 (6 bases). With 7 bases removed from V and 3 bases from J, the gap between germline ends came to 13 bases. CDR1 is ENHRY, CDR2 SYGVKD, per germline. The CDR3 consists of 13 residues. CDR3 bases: TGTGCCATCACCCGGGAGAGTGGCTACGAGCAGTACTTC. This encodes CAITRESGYEQYF.

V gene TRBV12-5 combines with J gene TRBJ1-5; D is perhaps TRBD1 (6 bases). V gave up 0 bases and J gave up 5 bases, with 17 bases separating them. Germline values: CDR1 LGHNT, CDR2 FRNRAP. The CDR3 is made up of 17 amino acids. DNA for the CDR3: TGTGCTAGTGGTTTGGTAGGGTATGCGGACAGCTATCAGCCCCAGCATTTT. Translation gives CASGLVGYADSYQPQHF.

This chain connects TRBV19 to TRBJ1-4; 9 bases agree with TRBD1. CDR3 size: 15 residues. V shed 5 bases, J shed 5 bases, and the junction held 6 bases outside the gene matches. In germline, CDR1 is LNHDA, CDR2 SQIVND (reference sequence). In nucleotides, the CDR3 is TGTGCCAGTAGTCCCGGACAGGGGATGAATGAAAAACTGTTTTTT. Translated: CASSPGQGMNEKLFF.

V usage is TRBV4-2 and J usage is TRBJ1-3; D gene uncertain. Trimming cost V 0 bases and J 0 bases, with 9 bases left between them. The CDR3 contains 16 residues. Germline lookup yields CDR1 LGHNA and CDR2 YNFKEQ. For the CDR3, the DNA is TGTGCCAGCAGCCAAGATCTTGGGAGCTCTGGAAACACCATATATTTT. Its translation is CASSQDLGSSGNTIYF.

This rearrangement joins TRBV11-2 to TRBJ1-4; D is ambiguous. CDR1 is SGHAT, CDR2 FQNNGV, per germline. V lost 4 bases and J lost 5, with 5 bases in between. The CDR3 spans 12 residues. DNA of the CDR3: TGTGCCAGCAGCTCGGCCAATGAAAAACTGTTTTTT. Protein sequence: CASSSANEKLFF.

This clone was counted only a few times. DNA for the CDR3: TGTGCCAGCAGACCCCGACAGGAGTACGAGCAGTACTTC. Translating gives CASRPRQEYEQYF. V gene TRBV6-5 combines with J gene TRBJ2-7; D may be TRBD1 (6 bases). V lost 6 bases and J 4 bases, leaving 13 bases between the germline ends. The CDR3 covers 13 residues. From germline, CDR1 is MNHEY and CDR2 SVGAGI.